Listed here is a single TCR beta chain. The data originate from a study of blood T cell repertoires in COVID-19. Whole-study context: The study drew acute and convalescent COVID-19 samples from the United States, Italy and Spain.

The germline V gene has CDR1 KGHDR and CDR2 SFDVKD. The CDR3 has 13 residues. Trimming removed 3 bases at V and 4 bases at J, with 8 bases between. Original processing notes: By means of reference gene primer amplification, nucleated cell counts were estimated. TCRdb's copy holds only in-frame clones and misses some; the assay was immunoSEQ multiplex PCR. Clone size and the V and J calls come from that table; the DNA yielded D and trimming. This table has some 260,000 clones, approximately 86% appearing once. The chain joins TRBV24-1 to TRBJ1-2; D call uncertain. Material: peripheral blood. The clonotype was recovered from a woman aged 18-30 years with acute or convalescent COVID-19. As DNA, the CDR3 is TGTGCCACCAGTGATCCGGCGGGCTATGGCTACACCTTC. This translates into CATSDPAGYGYTF.